These 13 T cell receptor beta chains were all obtained from the same sample, sequenced in a study of blood T cell repertoires in COVID-19. Method: immunoSEQ multiplex PCR; TCRdb's copy keeps in-frame clones and lacks some. The table records some 67,000 clones, 85% to 90% of them present only once. The sample was peripheral blood. The receptors shown here come from a woman in her sixties with acute or convalescent COVID-19.

The CDR3 nucleotides are TGCGCCAGCAGCTTGGTCCTGGGGGCAATGAACACTGAAGCTTTCTTT. Residues: CASSLVLGAMNTEAFF. The gene calls are TRBV5-1 and TRBJ1-1, with a weak D call TRBD1 (6 bases). The CDR3 has 16 residues. Germline loops: CDR1 SGHRS, CDR2 YFSETQ. Trimming left V 0 bases short and J 0 bases short, with 12 bases between.

This clone was detected only a few times. The J gene is TRBJ2-2, the V gene TRBV2; 7 positions match TRBD2. Germline V gene lookup returns CDR1 SNHLY and CDR2 FYNNEI. With 6 bases clipped from V and 7 bases from J, the junction kept 5 bases outside the gene matches. This CDR3 is 13 amino acids long. DNA for the CDR3: TGTGCCAGCAGGGCCAGGGAGGGCGGGGAGCTGTTTTTT. Its translation is CASRAREGGELFF.

This rearrangement joins TRBV6-5 to TRBJ2-7; tentatively, D is TRBD1 (5 bases). The CDR3 has 11 residues. Germline V gene lookup returns CDR1 MNHEY and CDR2 SVGAGI. V lost 10 bases and J lost 3, with 10 bases in between. CDR3 sequence (DNA): TGTGCCACCCGACAGTTCTACGAGCAGTACGTC. Translation: CATRQFYEQYV.

The count of this clone is one. V and J are TRBV5-8 and TRBJ1-1; perhaps TRBD1 as D (6 bases). CDR3 length: 13 amino acids. CDR1 is SGHTS and CDR2 is YDEGEE in the germline V gene. Trimming took 5 bases from V and 7 from J, leaving 15 bases between them. The CDR3 nucleotides are TGTGCCAGCAGGTTACAGGGACCCGATGAAGCTTTCTTT. It encodes CASRLQGPDEAFF.

J is TRBJ1-6 and V is TRBV19; D may be TRBD1 (5 bases). Germline loops: CDR1 LNHDA, CDR2 SQIVND (reference sequence). Deletions cut 7 bases from V and 10 bases from J, with 14 bases between. The CDR3 is made up of 13 amino acids. The CDR3 region has the DNA TGTGCCAGTATGCGCGGTCAGGGATCACCCCTCCACTTT. As protein: CASMRGQGSPLHF.

The rearrangement joins TRBV6-5 to TRBJ1-2; 8 bases align to TRBD1. This CDR3 has 12 amino acids. Trimming removed 8 bases from V and 2 bases from J; junction bases left unmatched: 1. CDR1 and CDR2 (germline): MNHEY, SVGAGI. CDR3 sequence (DNA): TGTGCCAGCCGGGACAGGAACTATGGCTACACCTTC. Its translation is CASRDRNYGYTF.

The rearrangement links TRBV6-5 to TRBJ1-5; D gene uncertain. This CDR3 has 13 residues. Germline lookup yields CDR1 MNHEY and CDR2 SVGAGI. Trimming removed 4 bases at V and 7 bases at J, with 11 bases between. The CDR3 DNA reads as TGTGCCAGCAGTTCGACTCCGGGGCAGCCCCAGCATTTT. Protein product: CASSSTPGQPQHF.

The chain links TRBV13 to TRBJ1-2; 11 nucleotides agree with TRBD1. The CDR3 runs to 15 residues. J lost 4 bases, V lost 5 bases, and 6 bases had no gene match. CDR1 and CDR2 from the germline V gene are PRHDT and FYEKMQ (reference sequence). DNA of the CDR3: TGTGCCAGCAGCCGGACAGGGGGCGCTCTCTATGGCTACACCTTC. It specifies CASSRTGGALYGYTF.

V usage is TRBV12-3 or TRBV12-4 and J usage is TRBJ2-1; D is unclear. This CDR3 has 12 residues. The germline V and J ends were trimmed by 0 bases and 14 bases, with 11 bases remaining between them. The chain's CDR3 is CASSLAAGSEFF. The CDR3 DNA is TGTGCCAGCAGTTTAGCTGCTGGCAGTGAGTTCTTC.

The count of this clone is one. This chain uses TRBV5-1 with TRBJ1-1; D not certain. This CDR3 region has 14 residues. Germline V gene data show CDR1 as SGHRS and CDR2 as YFSETQ. V was shortened by 0 bases and J by 4 bases, with 10 bases between the two germline ends. DNA for the CDR3: TGCGCCAGCAGCTTGGAGAGTCGGGGCACTGAAGCTTTCTTT. It codes for CASSLESRGTEAFF.

This clone was observed once. The J gene is TRBJ2-5, the V gene TRBV27; the match to TRBD1 covers 7 bases. With 2 bases clipped from V and 5 bases from J, the junction kept 8 bases outside the gene matches. Germline V lookup: CDR1 MNHEY, CDR2 SMNVEV (reference sequence). This CDR3 is 15 amino acids long. The CDR3 DNA follows: TGTGCCAGCAGTTTAACCGGGACAGATTGGGAGACCCAGTACTTC. It translates to CASSLTGTDWETQYF.

The V call is TRBV20-1, the J call TRBJ2-1; 9 nucleotides align to TRBD2. J lost 8 bases, V lost 3 bases, and 14 bases had no gene match. Germline loops: CDR1 DFQATT, CDR2 SNEGSKA (reference sequence). The CDR3 contains 16 residues. CDR3 DNA: TGCAGTGCTAGTTTCGGATCGCTAGCGGGGCGGGATGAGCAGTTCTTC. Translation: CSASFGSLAGRDEQFF.

The rearrangement uses TRBV6-5 and TRBJ1-1; D is perhaps TRBD1 (6 bases). V was shortened by 6 bases and J by 1 base, with 12 bases between the two germline ends. Germline CDR1 MNHEY, CDR2 SVGAGI. This CDR3 is 14 amino acids long. Here the CDR3 reads CASRGTGKNTEAFF. In nucleotides, the CDR3 is TGTGCCAGCAGGGGAACAGGGAAGAACACTGAAGCTTTCTTT.